Listed below are T cell receptor beta chains from one sample, sequenced in a study of blood T cell repertoires in COVID-19. TCRdb's table, derived via immunoSEQ multiplex PCR, lists solely in-frame clones and lacks some. The sample lists about 72,000 clones; under 90% were seen once. The sample consisted of peripheral blood. These receptor sequences come from a man between 65 and 85 years old with active or convalescent COVID-19. Each CDR3 is given with its conserved first and last residue. Fields, in order: clone size, V gene, D gene, J gene, CDR3 protein, CDR3 DNA. The D gene is left open where the match is weak. Only part of the rows carry a size: once, few, many, or a class if the clone is expanded.

NA	TRBV2	NA	TRBJ1-1	CASSELYNTEAFF	TGTGCCAGCAGTGAACTCTATAACACTGAAGCTTTCTTT
NA	TRBV11-2	TRBD2	TRBJ2-3	CASRKTRGLVTDTQYF	TGTGCCAGCAGGAAGACGCGGGGGTTAGTCACAGATACGCAGTATTTT
NA	TRBV12-2	NA	TRBJ2-1	CASRLIPGLPYNEQFF	TGTGCAAGTCGCCTTATTCCGGGACTACCTTACAATGAGCAGTTCTTC
NA	TRBV24-1	TRBD2	TRBJ2-3	CATSDLSSGRFPQYF	TGTGCCACCAGTGATTTGTCCAGCGGGAGGTTTCCGCAGTATTTT
few	TRBV5-1	TRBD1	TRBJ2-3	CASRSQGYRTDTQYF	TGCGCCAGCAGGTCACAGGGGTACAGAACAGATACGCAGTATTTT
NA	TRBV7-2	NA	TRBJ2-3	CASSLGPLGSTDTQYF	TGTGCCAGCAGCTTAGGTCCCCTGGGCAGCACAGATACGCAGTATTTT
NA	TRBV15	TRBD1	TRBJ1-3	CATRDSSGNTIYF	TGTGCCACCCGGGACAGCTCTGGAAACACCATATATTTT
NA	TRBV7-3	NA	TRBJ2-2	CASSTRDSRNTGELFF	TGTGCCAGCAGCACGCGGGACAGCAGGAACACCGGGGAGCTGTTTTTT
NA	TRBV28	TRBD1	TRBJ2-7	CASSFRDRGIYEQYF	TGTGCCAGCAGTTTCAGGGACAGGGGCATCTACGAGCAGTACTTC
NA	TRBV3-1/TRBV3-2	NA	TRBJ2-7	CASSQDSTGSYEQYF	TGTGCCAGCAGCCAAGATTCAACAGGGAGCTACGAGCAGTACTTC
NA	TRBV11-2	NA	TRBJ1-1	CASSSNRDTEAFF	TGTGCCAGCAGCTCAAATCGGGACACTGAAGCTTTCTTT
NA	TRBV6-5	NA	TRBJ2-1	CASSYVRDYNEQFF	TGTGCCAGCAGTTACGTGAGGGATTACAATGAGCAGTTCTTC
NA	TRBV13	NA	TRBJ1-1	CASSYARNTEAFF	TGTGCCAGCAGCTACGCGCGGAACACTGAAGCTTTCTTT
NA	TRBV5-3	TRBD2	TRBJ2-2	CARSLRLAGANTGELFF	TGTGCCAGAAGCTTGAGACTAGCGGGAGCGAACACCGGGGAGCTGTTTTTT
NA	TRBV30	NA	TRBJ2-5	CAWSQDRLAPRQYF	TGTGCCTGGAGTCAAGACAGGCTCGCCCCTAGGCAGTACTTC
NA	TRBV27	NA	TRBJ1-1	CASSRFGIQNTEAFF	TGTGCCAGCAGTCGGTTCGGGATCCAAAATACTGAAGCTTTCTTT
NA	TRBV27	NA	TRBJ1-6	CASRQQGDPPLHF	TGTGCCAGCAGGCAACAGGGCGATCCACCCCTCCACTTT
NA	TRBV14	TRBD1	TRBJ2-1	CASSLRPGGNEQFF	TGTGCCAGCAGCCTCCGGCCAGGGGGCAATGAGCAGTTCTTC
NA	TRBV5-6	TRBD1	TRBJ1-5	CASSYGQGPGKPQHF	TGTGCCAGCAGCTACGGACAGGGTCCAGGAAAGCCCCAGCATTTT
NA	TRBV29-1	TRBD2	TRBJ2-1	CSVEDGLGGKDNEQFF	TGCAGCGTTGAAGATGGACTAGGAGGGAAGGACAATGAGCAGTTCTTC
NA	TRBV28	NA	TRBJ1-2	CATGVSRTF	TGTGCCACCGGAGTATCCCGCACCTTC
NA	TRBV2	NA	TRBJ1-4	CASSQEKLFF	TGTGCCAGCAGCCAGGAAAAACTGTTTTTT
NA	TRBV5-1	TRBD1	TRBJ2-2	CASSEMTGSFTGELFF	TGCGCCAGCAGCGAAATGACAGGGTCCTTCACCGGGGAGCTGTTTTTT
NA	TRBV7-3	TRBD1	TRBJ2-1	CASSPDRAAYNEQFF	TGTGCCAGCAGCCCCGACAGGGCCGCCTACAATGAGCAGTTCTTC
NA	TRBV28	NA	TRBJ1-5	CASSLRGAQHF	TGTGCCAGCAGTTTACGGGGGGCCCAGCATTTT
NA	TRBV6-5	TRBD1	TRBJ1-5	CASSPDRGRPQHF	TGTGCCAGCAGCCCCGACAGGGGACGGCCCCAGCATTTT
NA	TRBV27	TRBD1	TRBJ2-4	CASSLSRDRGPKNIQYF	TGTGCCAGCAGTCTATCCCGGGACAGGGGGCCTAAAAACATTCAGTACTTC
NA	TRBV28	NA	TRBJ1-5	CASSLRSNQPQHF	TGTGCCAGCAGCCTCCGGAGCAATCAGCCCCAGCATTTT
NA	TRBV7-3	NA	TRBJ2-2	CASSFLNTGELFF	TGTGCCAGCAGCTTCCTCAACACCGGGGAGCTGTTTTTT
NA	TRBV10-3	TRBD1	TRBJ1-5	CAISPTGGSNQPQHF	TGTGCCATCAGCCCCACAGGGGGGAGCAATCAGCCCCAGCATTTT
NA	TRBV6-1	TRBD1	TRBJ2-7	CASSEPTGGTYEQYF	TGTGCCAGCAGTGAACCGACAGGGGGGACCTACGAGCAGTACTTC
once	TRBV30	NA	TRBJ2-7	CAWEPEGSSYEQYF	TGTGCCTGGGAGCCGGAGGGGAGCTCCTACGAGCAGTACTTC
NA	TRBV20-1	NA	TRBJ2-2	CSASSSTNTGELFF	TGCAGTGCTAGTTCTAGCACGAACACCGGGGAGCTGTTTTTT
NA	TRBV2	TRBD2	TRBJ2-7	CASKRTSGTWENEQYF	TGTGCCAGCAAAAGGACTAGCGGGACCTGGGAAAACGAGCAGTACTTC